This TCR beta chain was sequenced in a study of cytomegalovirus exposure and HLA in healthy donors. The PCR employed 60 Vbeta primers together with 13 Jbeta primers. The authors' processing: Later, roughly 80 million unique TCR beta chains were counted in an analysis, and some 11 million of them were shared. The method was immunoSEQ multiplex PCR; TCRdb's version includes in-frame clones alone and lacks a portion of them. Clone size and the V and J calls come from that table; the DNA yielded D and trimming. The profile shows roughly 220,000 clones, roughly 70% of them singletons. This clone was counted once. Trimming removed 5 bases at V and 4 bases at J, with 8 bases between. The V gene's germline CDR1 is SEHNR and CDR2 FQNEAQ (reference sequence). This CDR3 has 12 residues.

The TCR was taken from a man aged 40-49 years in good health and CMV-seropositive. The chain is built from TRBV7-9 and TRBJ1-1; the D is unclear. The sequencing sample was made of PBMCs. The CDR3: CASSLRGTEAFF. Here the CDR3 DNA reads TGTGCCAGCAGCCTGCGAGGCACTGAAGCTTTCTTT.